Listed below are T cell receptor beta chains from one sample, sequenced in a study of low-dose radiotherapy and immunotherapy resistance in tumors. TCRdb re-called the reads through MiXCR, storing one row per CDR3 protein. Of 70,000 to 90,000 distinct CDR3 sequences in the sample, roughly a sixth were seen once. Sequencing was performed on PBMCs, taken before treatment. The receptors were gathered from a male donor with prostate cancer. The CDR3 runs from the conserved cysteine through the conserved F or W. The D gene is left open where the match is weak. Only some rows state a clone size, as once, few, many or a class for expanded clones.

j_call clone_size v_call d_call cdr3_aa cdr3_nt
TRBJ2-1 many TRBV7-9 . CASSHSNEQFF TGTGCCAGCAGCCACAGTAATGAGCAGTTCTTC
TRBJ2-5 . TRBV7-6 TRBD1 CASSTGQVPRETQYF TGTGCCAGCAGCACTGGACAGGTCCCTCGGGAGACCCAGTACTTC
TRBJ2-1 many TRBV7-6 . CASSLTGGRFGEQFF TGTGCCAGCAGCTTGACGGGGGGCCGCTTTGGTGAGCAGTTCTTC
TRBJ2-5 . TRBV2 . CASSGGRAETQYF TGTGCCAGCAGTGGTGGCAGGGCCGAGACCCAGTACTTC
TRBJ1-2 many TRBV27 TRBD1 CASQDRDRADGYTF TGTGCCAGTCAGGACCGGGACAGGGCCGATGGCTACACCTTC
TRBJ2-1 . TRBV3-1 . CASSQLYYNEQFF TGTGCCAGCAGCCAGCTATATTACAATGAGCAGTTCTTC
TRBJ2-3 many TRBV13 TRBD1 CASSSGQGPDTQYF TGTGCCAGCAGCTCTGGACAGGGACCGGATACGCAGTATTTT
TRBJ2-3 many TRBV28 TRBD2 CANLAGGKADTQYF TGTGCCAACTTAGCGGGGGGGAAAGCAGATACGCAGTATTTT
TRBJ2-7 many TRBV20-1 . CSGVPGGSYEQYF TGCAGTGGCGTCCCAGGGGGGTCTTACGAGCAGTACTTC
TRBJ2-5 . TRBV10-3 . CAISDPRTDQETQYF TGTGCCATCAGTGATCCACGGACGGACCAAGAGACCCAGTACTTC
TRBJ2-7 many TRBV21-1 . CAPHYEQYF TGTGCCCCCCATTACGAGCAGTACTTC
TRBJ2-7 once TRBV6-2/TRBV6-3 TRBD1 CASSGTGAFREQYF TGTGCCAGCAGTGGGACAGGCGCCTTCCGCGAGCAGTACTTC
TRBJ2-5 many TRBV5-4 TRBD2 CASSLGSGGQETQYF TGTGCCAGCAGCTTGGGTAGCGGGGGCCAAGAGACCCAGTACTTC
TRBJ1-4 many TRBV5-1 . CASSRRGRITTNEKLFF TGCGCCAGCAGCCGGCGAGGGCGAATCACAACTAATGAAAAACTGTTTTTT
TRBJ1-5 . TRBV6-8 TRBD1 CARDRGGYSNQPQHF TGTGCCAGGGACAGGGGGGGTTATAGCAATCAGCCCCAGCATTTT
TRBJ2-7 many TRBV20-1 . CSARDPSSSEVNEQYF TGCAGTGCTAGAGATCCTTCCTCTAGCGAGGTAAACGAGCAGTACTTC
TRBJ1-5 many TRBV7-2 . CASSLKSSNQPQHF TGTGCCAGCAGCTTAAAAAGTAGCAATCAGCCCCAGCATTTT
TRBJ2-7 few TRBV27 . CASSLGAGTGEQYF TGTGCCAGCAGTTTGGGGGCAGGGACGGGCGAGCAGTACTTC
TRBJ2-5 many TRBV6-4 . CASSDTGTAKETQYF TGTGCCAGCAGTGACACGGGGACGGCCAAAGAGACCCAGTACTTC
TRBJ1-5 many TRBV5-6 . CASSFGVGQPQHF TGTGCCAGCAGCTTCGGGGTTGGCCAGCCCCAGCATTTT
TRBJ1-2 many TRBV20-1 TRBD1 CSARSTGTDLFTF TGCAGTGCTAGATCCACCGGGACAGACCTTTTCACCTTC
TRBJ2-3 many TRBV6-2/TRBV6-3 TRBD2 CASSHDSGLAGMSTDTQYF TGTGCCAGCTCTCACGACTCGGGACTAGCGGGGATGAGCACAGATACGCAGTATTTT
TRBJ1-2 . TRBV27 . CASSTWEGPGGYTF TGTGCCAGCAGTACCTGGGAGGGGCCAGGTGGCTACACCTTC
TRBJ1-2 many TRBV29-1 . CSVEEWPGTIDYGYTF TGCAGCGTTGAAGAATGGCCGGGAACCATCGACTATGGCTACACCTTC
TRBJ1-6 . TRBV20-1 . CSAWTGKFGSPLHF TGCAGTGCTTGGACGGGCAAGTTCGGTTCACCCCTCCACTTT
TRBJ2-7 many TRBV5-1 TRBD1 CASSLTGTGAYEQYF TGCGCCAGCAGCCTTACCGGGACAGGGGCCTACGAGCAGTACTTC
TRBJ2-7 many TRBV5-8 . CASSFSGRPYEQYF TGTGCCAGCAGCTTTTCGGGCCGGCCCTACGAGCAGTACTTC
TRBJ2-3 . TRBV24-1 . CATSDTGDTQYF TGTGCCACCAGTGACACAGGGGATACGCAGTATTTT
TRBJ2-5 many TRBV6-5 . CASSDRPGRETQYF TGTGCCAGCAGTGATAGGCCAGGGAGAGAGACCCAGTACTTC
TRBJ2-1 many TRBV5-8 . CASSLGAGEQFF TGTGCCAGCAGCTTAGGGGCCGGGGAGCAGTTCTTC
TRBJ2-3 many TRBV29-1 . CSVEDPLFLGESDTQYF TGCAGCGTTGAAGACCCCCTCTTTTTGGGGGAAAGTGATACGCAGTATTTT
TRBJ1-5 many TRBV5-8 TRBD1 CASSSTGDQPQHF TGTGCCAGCAGCTCGACAGGGGATCAGCCCCAGCATTTT
TRBJ2-7 many TRBV10-3 . CAISESKGLTYEQYF TGTGCCATCAGTGAGTCGAAGGGTCTAACATACGAGCAGTACTTC
TRBJ1-2 medium-sized TRBV5-1 . CASSLGQANYGYTF TGTGCCAGCAGCTTGGGGCAGGCCAACTATGGCTACACCTTC
TRBJ2-1 many TRBV11-2 . CASSPDGGSSSYEQFF TGTGCCAGCAGCCCGGATGGGGGCTCGAGCTCGTATGAGCAGTTCTTC
TRBJ2-7 many TRBV24-1 . CATSDPQGRRSYEQYF TGTGCCACCAGTGATCCGCAGGGGCGCAGATCCTACGAGCAGTACTTC
TRBJ1-5 many TRBV27 TRBD1 CASSPRGYNQPQHF TGTGCCAGCAGTCCCAGGGGGTACAATCAGCCCCAGCATTTT
TRBJ2-3 many TRBV6-2/TRBV6-3 . CAGSGLPPSTDTQYF TGTGCCGGATCGGGACTCCCACCTAGCACAGATACGCAGTATTTT
TRBJ2-3 many TRBV15 . CATSRDSLISTDTQYF TGTGCCACCAGCAGAGATTCACTGATTAGCACAGATACGCAGTATTTT